This T cell receptor (beta chain) was found in a study of control samples from healthy donors and cancer patients. Clones were sequenced by immunoSEQ multiplex PCR, and TCRdb holds only the in-frame ones, with some missing. The data show tens of thousands of clones, about 89% seen once. The sample holds one count of this clone. Other nucleotide sequences from this sample produce the same CDR3. The clonotype originates from a woman aged 55-69 years in good health. The sample comprised blood.

The CDR3 DNA sequence: TGTGCCAGCAGCCTGGGCCAGGGCCGGGCCTATGGCTACACCTTC. Amino acid sequence: CASSLGQGRAYGYTF. The chain couples TRBV2 to TRBJ1-2; D may be TRBD1 (5 bases). Trimming left V 6 bases short and J 4 bases short, with 18 bases between. The CDR3 is 15 amino acids. In germline, CDR1 is SNHLY, CDR2 FYNNEI.